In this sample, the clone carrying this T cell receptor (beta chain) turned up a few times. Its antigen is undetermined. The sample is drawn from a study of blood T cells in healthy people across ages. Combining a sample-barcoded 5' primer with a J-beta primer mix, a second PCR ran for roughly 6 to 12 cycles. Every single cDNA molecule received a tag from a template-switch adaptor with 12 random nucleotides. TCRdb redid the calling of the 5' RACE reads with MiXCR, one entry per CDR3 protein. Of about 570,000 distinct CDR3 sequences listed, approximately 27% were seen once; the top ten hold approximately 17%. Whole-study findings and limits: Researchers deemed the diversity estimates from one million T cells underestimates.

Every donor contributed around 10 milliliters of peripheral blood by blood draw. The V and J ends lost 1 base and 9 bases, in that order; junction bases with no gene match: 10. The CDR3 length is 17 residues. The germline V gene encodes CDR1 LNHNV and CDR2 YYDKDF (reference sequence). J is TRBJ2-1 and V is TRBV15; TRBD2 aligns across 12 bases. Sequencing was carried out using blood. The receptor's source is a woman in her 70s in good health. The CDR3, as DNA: TGTGCCACCAGCAGAGGGGGGACTAGCGGGCCTGGGGGTGAGCAGTTCTTC. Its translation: CATSRGGTSGPGGEQFF. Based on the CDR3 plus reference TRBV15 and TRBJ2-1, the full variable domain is DAMVIQNPRYQVTQFGKPVTLSCSQTLNHNVMYWYQQKSSQAPKLLFHYYDKDFNNEADTPDNFQSRRPNTSFCFLDIRSPGLGDTAMYLCATSRGGTSGPGGEQFFGPGTRLTVL.